This is a list of T cell receptor beta chains from one sample in a study of blood T cells in healthy people across ages. In TCRdb, the 5' RACE reads were re-called with MiXCR into one record per CDR3 protein. The table has over a million distinct CDR3 sequences, under 45% seen once. The sequencing sample was made of blood. These TCRs come from a woman between 55 and 75 years old in good health. The CDR3 runs from the conserved cysteine through the conserved F or W. D genes are given only for firm matches. Not all rows give a size; the values are once, few, many and, for expanded clones, a class.

CASSLGVDKNIQYF,TGCGCCAGCAGCTTGGGGGTGGACAAAAACATTCAGTACTTC,few,TRBV5-1,TRBJ2-4,NA
CASRGGWYEQFF,TGTGCCAGCAGGGGGGGGTGGTATGAGCAGTTCTTC,few,TRBV2,TRBJ2-1,TRBD2
CASSITGAREQYF,TGTGCCAGCAGCATAACAGGGGCGCGTGAGCAGTACTTC,NA,TRBV7-9,TRBJ2-5,TRBD1
CASSISQASYEQYF,TGTGCCAGCAGTATTAGTCAAGCCTCCTACGAGCAGTACTTC,NA,TRBV28,TRBJ2-7,NA
CSVEGLEGNEQFF,TGCAGCGTTGAAGGCCTAGAGGGGAATGAGCAGTTCTTC,few,TRBV29-1,TRBJ2-1,NA
CSASPLAGAYEQYF,TGCAGTGCCTCCCCACTAGCGGGAGCCTACGAGCAGTACTTC,NA,TRBV20-1,TRBJ2-7,TRBD2
CASTVTGDTDTQYF,TGTGCCAGCACTGTCACTGGGGATACAGATACGCAGTATTTT,NA,TRBV12-3/TRBV12-4,TRBJ2-3,NA
CSVIAGDIQYF,TGCAGTGTCATTGCCGGGGACATTCAGTACTTC,once,TRBV20-1,TRBJ2-4,NA
CATSFPQQETQYF,TGTGCCACCTCATTCCCCCAGCAGGAGACCCAGTACTTC,few,TRBV12-3/TRBV12-4,TRBJ2-5,NA
CSARVSTDSGANVLTF,TGCAGTGCTAGAGTCAGCACCGACTCTGGGGCCAACGTCCTGACTTTC,NA,TRBV20-1,TRBJ2-6,NA
CASSETPRLDQPQHF,TGTGCCAGCAGTGAAACTCCCAGACTTGATCAGCCCCAGCATTTT,NA,TRBV6-1,TRBJ1-5,NA
CASSTDRVNQETQYF,TGTGCCAGCAGCACGGACAGGGTAAACCAAGAGACCCAGTACTTC,NA,TRBV27,TRBJ2-5,TRBD1
CASSSRQGRNSPLHF,TGTGCCAGCAGTTCACGACAGGGGAGGAATTCACCCCTCCACTTT,once,TRBV6-6,TRBJ1-6,TRBD1
CASSDGSGNEQYF,TGTGCCAGCTCGGACGGGAGCGGCAATGAGCAGTACTTC,NA,TRBV7-9,TRBJ2-5,NA
CASRGGAETRYF,TGTGCCAGCAGAGGGGGGGCAGAGACCCGGTACTTC,once,TRBV2,TRBJ2-5,NA
CASSRPTGQETQYF,TGTGCCAGCAGCCGACCCACCGGCCAAGAGACCCAGTACTTC,NA,TRBV28,TRBJ2-5,NA
CAIRAALAGGPNEQFF,TGTGCCATCAGGGCAGCTCTAGCGGGAGGGCCCAATGAGCAGTTCTTC,NA,TRBV10-3,TRBJ2-1,TRBD2
CATSSLAGSTDTQYF,TGTGCCACCAGCAGTTTAGCGGGATCCACAGATACGCAGTATTTT,few,TRBV15,TRBJ2-3,TRBD2
CASSEFGGRETQYF,TGTGCCAGCAGTGAATTTGGAGGGCGGGAGACCCAGTACTTC,NA,TRBV25-1,TRBJ2-5,NA
CASSKARRFQETQYF,TGTGCCAGCAGCAAAGCCCGAAGGTTCCAAGAGACCCAGTACTTC,once,TRBV21-1,TRBJ2-5,NA
CSALWTSGRSYNEQFF,TGCAGTGCTCTATGGACTAGCGGGAGATCCTACAATGAGCAGTTCTTC,NA,TRBV20-1,TRBJ2-1,TRBD2
CAISEAGRSEAFF,TGTGCCATCAGTGAGGCGGGGCGCTCTGAAGCTTTCTTT,NA,TRBV10-3,TRBJ1-1,NA
CASTLPGGGAYEQYF,TGTGCCAGCACTCTACCCGGGGGAGGGGCATACGAGCAGTACTTC,NA,TRBV7-2,TRBJ2-7,TRBD2
CASTSWTSGIYEQYF,TGTGCCAGCACCTCGTGGACTAGCGGGATCTATGAGCAGTACTTC,NA,TRBV11-1,TRBJ2-5,TRBD2
CASGRTSGLDTQYF,TGCGCCAGCGGGCGGACTAGCGGGTTAGATACGCAGTATTTT,NA,TRBV5-1,TRBJ2-3,TRBD2
CSASIRVGKNIQYF,TGCAGTGCTAGTATCCGGGTTGGCAAAAACATTCAGTACTTC,few,TRBV20-1,TRBJ2-4,NA
CASSPTRGGSYEQYF,TGTGCCAGCTCACCTACGCGGGGCGGGAGTTACGAGCAGTACTTC,NA,TRBV18,TRBJ2-7,TRBD2
CASSSLPADNEQFF,TGTGCCAGCAGCAGCCTCCCAGCGGACAATGAGCAGTTCTTC,NA,TRBV7-3,TRBJ2-1,NA
CASSYIGHQETQYF,TGTGCCAGCAGTTACATAGGACACCAAGAGACCCAGTACTTC,few,TRBV6-6,TRBJ2-5,NA
CASSQDVGTDTQYF,TGTGCCAGCAGCCAAGATGTGGGAACAGATACGCAGTATTTT,NA,TRBV4-2,TRBJ2-3,NA
CASSRNAGELFF,TGTGCCAGCAGCCGGAACGCCGGGGAGCTGTTTTTT,NA,TRBV3-1,TRBJ2-2,NA
CASSYSVVTGVVSDTQYF,TGTGCCAGCAGTTACTCAGTCGTGACGGGAGTAGTGTCAGATACGCAGTATTTT,NA,TRBV6-2/TRBV6-3,TRBJ2-3,NA
CASSLDSFQVLTF,TGTGCCAGCAGCTTGGATTCATTTCAGGTCCTGACTTTC,NA,TRBV5-5,TRBJ2-6,NA
CASSQDLREQYF,TGTGCCAGCAGCCAAGATTTGCGTGAGCAGTACTTC,few,TRBV3-1,TRBJ2-7,NA
CASSKRGGSSADTQYF,TGTGCCAGCAGCAAACGGGGCGGGAGTAGCGCAGATACGCAGTATTTT,once,TRBV21-1,TRBJ2-3,NA
CASSSLRDGEETQYF,TGTGCCAGCAGTTCCCTCAGGGACGGCGAAGAGACCCAGTACTTC,NA,TRBV28,TRBJ2-5,NA
CASRTGTSGHQETQYF,TGTGCCAGCAGAACCGGGACTAGCGGGCACCAAGAGACCCAGTACTTC,few,TRBV27,TRBJ2-5,TRBD2
CSASLGERGGGYTF,TGCAGTGCTAGTCTGGGGGAGAGGGGAGGGGGCTACACCTTC,NA,TRBV20-1,TRBJ1-2,NA
CASTGDRVYEQYF,TGTGCCAGCACCGGGGACAGGGTCTACGAGCAGTACTTC,many,TRBV25-1,TRBJ2-7,TRBD1
CASSGRTWGEQYF,TGTGCCAGCAGCGGGAGAACCTGGGGCGAGCAGTACTTC,many,TRBV12-3/TRBV12-4,TRBJ2-7,NA
CASSFDQWSSYEQYF,TGTGCCAGCAGCTTTGACCAATGGAGCTCCTACGAGCAGTACTTC,once,TRBV5-6,TRBJ2-7,NA
CAITIEKYEQYF,TGTGCCATAACGATAGAAAAGTACGAGCAGTACTTC,NA,TRBV12-3/TRBV12-4,TRBJ2-7,NA
CSARGVNRGQTLSNTEAFF,TGCAGTGCTAGAGGCGTAAACAGGGGGCAGACGCTATCGAACACTGAAGCTTTCTTT,NA,TRBV20-1,TRBJ1-1,TRBD1
CASTDDSNEQFF,TGTGCCAGCACCGATGATTCCAATGAGCAGTTCTTC,NA,TRBV6-2/TRBV6-3,TRBJ2-1,NA
CASSPAGGDQPQHF,TGCGCCAGCAGCCCCGCAGGAGGGGATCAGCCCCAGCATTTT,NA,TRBV5-1,TRBJ1-5,NA
CASSPGQGMDIQYF,TGTGCCAGCAGCCCGGGACAGGGAATGGACATTCAGTACTTC,NA,TRBV14,TRBJ2-4,TRBD1
CANSFFRWDRGVGEQYF,TGTGCCAACAGTTTCTTCCGCTGGGACAGGGGCGTTGGGGAGCAGTACTTC,NA,TRBV28,TRBJ2-7,TRBD1
CATKGQGNSPLHF,TGTGCCACCAAAGGACAGGGTAATTCACCCCTCCACTTT,few,TRBV28,TRBJ1-6,TRBD1
CASSLDAQGNGYTF,TGTGCCAGCAGCTTAGATGCACAGGGGAATGGCTACACCTTC,NA,TRBV11-2,TRBJ1-2,TRBD1
CAWTGRGLYEQYF,TGTGCCTGGACTGGCAGGGGACTCTACGAGCAGTACTTC,NA,TRBV30,TRBJ2-7,NA
CASSFRQDSEQYF,TGTGCCAGCAGTTTCAGGCAGGACAGCGAGCAGTACTTC,few,TRBV27,TRBJ2-7,NA
CSARDLGAGSGANVLTF,TGCAGTGCTAGGGACCTCGGGGCGGGCTCTGGGGCCAACGTCCTGACTTTC,NA,TRBV20-1,TRBJ2-6,NA
CASATGETYGYTF,TGCGCCAGCGCCACAGGGGAAACCTATGGCTACACCTTC,NA,TRBV5-1,TRBJ1-2,TRBD1
CASSLALRQGTYEQYF,TGCGCCAGCAGCTTGGCCTTGAGACAGGGGACCTACGAGCAGTACTTC,few,TRBV5-1,TRBJ2-7,TRBD1
CASSVGGVAEQYF,TGTGCCAGCAGTGTCGGCGGGGTGGCCGAGCAGTACTTC,NA,TRBV28,TRBJ2-7,NA
CASSGQDGLSNSPLHF,TGTGCCAGCAGTGGCCAGGACGGACTATCTAATTCACCCCTCCACTTT,NA,TRBV2,TRBJ1-6,NA
CASSDRAGGSSPLHF,TGCGCCAGCAGTGATAGAGCAGGGGGAAGTTCACCCCTCCACTTT,few,TRBV10-2,TRBJ1-6,TRBD1
CSARRDRISNQPLHF,TGCAGTGCTCGGAGGGACAGGATTAGCAATCAGCCCCTGCATTTT,once,TRBV20-1,TRBJ1-5,TRBD1
CASSQDPTGTGGHNEQFF,TGTGCCAGCAGCCAAGACCCTACCGGGACAGGGGGGCACAATGAGCAGTTCTTC,NA,TRBV4-2,TRBJ2-1,TRBD1